This T cell receptor beta chain comes out of a study of beta chain features in type 1 diabetes. Whole-study findings and limits: Shortening that was moderate but significant affected the TCRB CDR3s of Type 1 diabetes patients in all four CD4+ subsets. Type 1 diabetes patients showed fewer insertions and more deletions at VDJ junctions.

On average, the one heparinised blood draw given by each donor was roughly 100 mL. Expressed TCRB transcripts got sequenced, as all isolated RNA was reverse transcribed. Sequencing of naive, central memory and regulatory T cell samples gave an average of around 3.6 million reads. Generated by immunoSEQ multiplex PCR, the TCRdb table keeps only in-frame clones and is missing some. The sample yields roughly 350,000 clones, roughly a tenth seen once. V was pared by 3 bases and J by 1 base, with 9 bases between. CDR1 and CDR2 (germline): MNHEY, SMNVEV (reference sequence). The CDR3 totals 14 residues. On this clone: Its matching antigen is unknown.

The TCR originated in a man aged 30-40 years with type 1 diabetes. The chain employs TRBV27 and TRBJ2-5; D unclear. The specimen was central memory CD4+ T cells from blood. The CDR3 DNA reads TGTGCCAGCAGTTTCAACAGAGGCCAAGAGACCCAGTACTTC. It translates to CASSFNRGQETQYF.